This T cell receptor beta chain was identified during a study of CD8 T cells in ankylosing spondylitis. Notes on the study in general: There was a TCR beta motif, made of several highly homologous variants, that appeared characteristic of ankylosing spondylitis blood. Reports of some motif variants in reactive arthritis synovial fluid and blood predate this one. Significant enrichment of disease-linked clones was reportedly seen in matched ankylosing spondylitis synovial fluid.

The CDR3 loop spans 17 amino acids. The germline V gene has CDR1 SGHRS and CDR2 YFSETQ. V lost 4 bases and J lost 4; bases outside the gene matches: 13. MiXCR, run by TCRdb on the 5' RACE reads, gives a single entry per CDR3 protein. The sample carries under 950,000 distinct CDR3 sequences, around 19% recorded once. Of note for this clonotype: The antigen remains unidentified.

The sequencing input was blood, either unsorted or a sorted T cell fraction (not recorded which). The chain is built from TRBV5-1 and TRBJ2-1; TRBD2 matches at 8 bases. The clonotype comes from a male donor with ankylosing spondylitis. In nucleotides, the CDR3 is TGCGCCAGCAGCCCGGGGGGACTAGACGCGTCTTACAATGAGCAGTTCTTC. Translating gives CASSPGGLDASYNEQFF.